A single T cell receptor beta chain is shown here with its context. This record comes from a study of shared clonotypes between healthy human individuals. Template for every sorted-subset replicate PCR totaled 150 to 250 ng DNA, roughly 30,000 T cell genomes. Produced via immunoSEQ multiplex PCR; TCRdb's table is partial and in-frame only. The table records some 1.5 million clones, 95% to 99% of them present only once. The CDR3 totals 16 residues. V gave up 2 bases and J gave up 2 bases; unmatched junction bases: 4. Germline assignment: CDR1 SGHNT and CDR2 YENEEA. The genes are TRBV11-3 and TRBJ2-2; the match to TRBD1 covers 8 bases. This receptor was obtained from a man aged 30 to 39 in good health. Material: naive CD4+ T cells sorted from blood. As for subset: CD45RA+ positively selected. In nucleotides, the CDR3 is TGTGCCAGCAGCTTAACGGGACAGGTTAACACCGGGGAGCTGTTTTTT. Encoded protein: CASSLTGQVNTGELFF.